A single sample gave rise to the 5 T cell receptor beta chains below, sequenced in a study of CD8+ T cells in alopecia areata. Treatment noted: oral pan-JAK inhibitor, 5-10 mg twice daily. cDNA serving as the sequencing template came from extracted, reverse transcribed RNA. The data were produced by immunoSEQ multiplex PCR, yet TCRdb's version contains in-frame clones alone and is incomplete. The sample has around 190,000 clones, 60% seen once; the top ten hold approximately 1%. This specimen was CD4+ T cells sorted from blood, taken at week 24, from a patient treated with tofacitinib. The receptors shown here come from a human donor with alopecia areata.

The chain joins TRBV7-9 to TRBJ2-1, with D tentatively TRBD1 (6 bases). Trimming took 7 bases from V and 2 from J, leaving 15 bases between them. Germline V CDR1 and CDR2: SEHNR, FQNEAQ (reference sequence). CDR3 length equals 15 residues. CDR3 region: CASKFHRDTYNEQFF. CDR3 sequence (DNA): TGTGCCAGCAAGTTCCACAGGGATACCTACAATGAGCAGTTCTTC.

The chain carries TRBV9 and TRBJ1-1; D is uncertain. Germline CDR1 is SGDLS and CDR2 is YYNGEE. The CDR3 spans 14 residues. Trimming left V 4 bases short and J 1 base short, with 11 bases between. CDR3 coding DNA: TGTGCCAGCAGCAAAGGCGTTGCGAACACTGAAGCTTTCTTT. Translated: CASSKGVANTEAFF.

The sample holds one count of this clone. The chain joins TRBV5-1 to TRBJ2-1; 9 bases map to TRBD2. This CDR3 contains 15 residues. Germline-derived CDR1 and CDR2 are SGHRS and YFSETQ. The V gene end was trimmed by 2 bases and the J gene end by 8 bases; junction bases not matched to a gene: 8. Here the CDR3 reads CASSLSLAGFHEQFF. Here the CDR3 DNA reads TGCGCCAGCAGCTTAAGCCTAGCGGGGTTTCATGAGCAGTTCTTC.

This clone has only a few counts. This chain connects TRBV18 to TRBJ2-3, with D possibly matching TRBD1 (6 bases). The CDR3 loop spans 14 amino acids. CDR1 is KGHSH and CDR2 is LQKENI in the germline V gene. V was cut by 6 bases and J by 6 bases, with 16 bases left in between. CDR3 sequence (DNA): TGTGCCAGCTCCCTCGATTTGGGGGCGGATACGCAGTATTTT. This encodes CASSLDLGADTQYF.

In regard to this clone: Additional DNA sequences in this sample encode the identical CDR3. This chain joins TRBV18 and TRBJ2-3; 8 bases match TRBD1. Germline V lookup: CDR1 KGHSH, CDR2 LQKENI. The J segment lost 0 bases and the V segment lost 4 bases, leaving 0 bases of the junction unmatched. This CDR3 comprises 14 residues. The DNA for the CDR3 is TGTGCCAGCTCACGACAGGGGAGCACAGATACGCAGTATTTT. Protein: CASSRQGSTDTQYF. The full variable domain, its missing parts supplied by reference TRBV18 and TRBJ2-3, is NAGVMQNPRHLVRRRGQEARLRCSPMKGHSHVYWYRQLPEEGLKFMVYLQKENIIDESGMPKERFSAEFPKEGPSILRIQQVVRGDSAAYFCASSRQGSTDTQYFGPGTRLTVL.